This TCR beta chain originates from a study of vaccination effects on CD4 cells after COVID-19. The wider study: The post-vaccine samples were taken, at the median, 72 days after the second dose.

J lost 6 bases, V lost 3 bases, and 4 bases had no gene match. The germline CDR1 and CDR2 sequences are MNHNY and SVGAGI (reference sequence). This CDR3 contains 13 residues. This clone has more than one count but fewer than ten. What it recognizes is unknown. Here immunoSEQ multiplex PCR was the method, and the copy in TCRdb shows in-frame clones only, minus some. The data contain some 15,000 clones, 80% of them singletons. Under the ViraFEST assay, PBMC were stimulated with viral peptide pools so that antigen-specific CD4+ T cells expanded. Sequencing was performed afterwards. The culture ran for 10 days, and then CD4+ T cells were isolated. The individual was infected with SARS-CoV-2 between March and December 2020, as confirmed by PCR. As their vaccination, participants received two doses of either BNT162b2 or mRNA-1273.

Here the sequenced sample was CD4+ T cells from PBMCs cultured with SARS-CoV-2 spike peptides, taken after COVID-19 vaccination. The chain carries TRBV6-6 and TRBJ1-2, with 7 bases matching TRBD1. The receptor's source is a human donor who had a prior SARS-CoV-2 infection. CDR3 amino acids: CASSYGRGDGYTF. The CDR3 nucleotides are TGTGCCAGCAGTTATGGCAGGGGGGATGGCTACACCTTC.